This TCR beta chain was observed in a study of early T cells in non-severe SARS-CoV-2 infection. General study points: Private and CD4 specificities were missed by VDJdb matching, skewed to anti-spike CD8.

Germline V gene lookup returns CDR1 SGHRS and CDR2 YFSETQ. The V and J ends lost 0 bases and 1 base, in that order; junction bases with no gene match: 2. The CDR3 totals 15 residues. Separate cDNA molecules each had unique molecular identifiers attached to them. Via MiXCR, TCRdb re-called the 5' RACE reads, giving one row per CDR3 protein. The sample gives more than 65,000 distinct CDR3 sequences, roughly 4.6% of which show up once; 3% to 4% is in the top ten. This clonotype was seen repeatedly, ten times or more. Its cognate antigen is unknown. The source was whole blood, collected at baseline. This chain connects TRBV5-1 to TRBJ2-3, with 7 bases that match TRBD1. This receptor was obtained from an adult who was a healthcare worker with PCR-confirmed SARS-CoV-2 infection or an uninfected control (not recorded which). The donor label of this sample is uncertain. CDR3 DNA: TGCGCCAGCAGCTTGGTAGGACAGGGCACAGATACGCAGTATTTT. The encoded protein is CASSLVGQGTDTQYF.